These T cell receptor beta chains were read from a single sample in a study of T cell responses to AZD1222 COVID-19 vaccine. Assay: immunoSEQ multiplex PCR; the TCRdb copy retains only in-frame clones and omits some. The sample yields about 130,000 clones, about 87% seen once. Sequences were derived from peripheral blood, sampled on day 0 of AZD1222 vaccination. The receptors shown here come from an adult in good health. Each CDR3 is given with its conserved first and last residue. Fields, in order: D gene, V gene, J gene, clone size, CDR3 protein, CDR3 DNA. A D gene is named only where the DNA matches it firmly. The size of a clone is reported for some rows only, either as once, few or many, or as a class for expanded clones.

-	TRBV10-3	TRBJ2-1	-	CAISLDRSTGGNEQFF	TGTGCCATCAGTCTGGACAGGTCTACAGGAGGGAATGAGCAGTTCTTC
TRBD1	TRBV6-5	TRBJ1-1	-	CASRPQGRTEAFF	TGTGCCAGCAGGCCACAGGGGAGGACTGAAGCTTTCTTT
TRBD1	TRBV27	TRBJ2-1	-	CASSPYRGIIYNEQFF	TGTGCCAGCAGCCCCTACAGGGGAATAATCTACAATGAGCAGTTCTTC
-	TRBV14	TRBJ2-7	-	CASSQVGGLAYEQYF	TGTGCCAGCAGCCAAGTTGGAGGGCTTGCCTACGAGCAGTACTTC
TRBD1	TRBV7-9	TRBJ1-2	-	CASSPTGSGYTF	TGTGCCAGCAGCCCGACAGGGAGCGGCTACACCTTC
TRBD2	TRBV5-4	TRBJ2-4	-	CASSLAGGGNIQYF	TGTGCCAGCAGCTTGGCTGGGGGGGGGAACATTCAGTACTTC
TRBD1	TRBV29-1	TRBJ2-5	-	CSASGQGETQYF	TGCAGCGCCTCCGGACAGGGAGAGACCCAGTACTTC
TRBD1	TRBV6-5	TRBJ1-1	-	CASSLETGGDTEAFF	TGTGCCAGCAGTTTAGAGACAGGGGGGGACACTGAAGCTTTCTTT
-	TRBV4-3	TRBJ2-7	-	CASSQGLRTTYEQYF	TGCGCCAGCAGCCAAGGCTTGCGGACTACCTACGAGCAGTACTTC
TRBD1	TRBV7-8	TRBJ1-6	-	CASSLRTGGSPLHF	TGTGCCAGCAGCTTACGGACAGGGGGTTCACCCCTCCACTTT
-	TRBV7-2	TRBJ1-2	-	CASSSDRHYGYTF	TGTGCCAGCAGCTCCGACAGGCACTATGGCTACACCTTC
-	TRBV7-2	TRBJ1-2	-	CASSADSANYGYTF	TGTGCCAGCAGCGCCGACTCAGCTAACTATGGCTACACCTTC
-	TRBV5-4	TRBJ2-2	-	CASSPDTGELFF	TGTGCCAGCAGCCCTGACACCGGGGAGCTGTTTTTT
TRBD1	TRBV5-1	TRBJ1-4	-	CASSDLSGGEKLFF	TGCGCCAGCAGCGACCTCTCAGGGGGGGAAAAACTGTTTTTT
TRBD1	TRBV5-6	TRBJ1-2	-	CASSRRDRAGYGYTF	TGTGCCAGCAGCCGTCGGGACAGGGCTGGCTATGGCTACACCTTC
-	TRBV5-1	TRBJ2-5	once	CASGAQETQYF	TGCGCCAGTGGCGCTCAAGAGACCCAGTACTTC
-	TRBV30	TRBJ1-4	-	CACKTPSGRGGEEKLFF	TGTGCCTGTAAAACTCCCTCCGGAAGGGGTGGGGAAGAAAAACTGTTTTTT
TRBD1	TRBV7-8	TRBJ1-3	few	CASSLTGTGPFSGNTIYF	TGTGCCAGCAGCTTAACCGGGACAGGGCCATTCTCTGGAAACACCATATATTTT
-	TRBV5-1	TRBJ2-5	once	CASSSGRTDETQYF	TGCGCCAGCAGCTCGGGACGGACCGATGAGACCCAGTACTTC
TRBD1	TRBV2	TRBJ2-7	-	CASSRQGPYEQYF	TGTGCCAGCAGTCGACAGGGCCCCTACGAGCAGTACTTC
TRBD1	TRBV7-2	TRBJ1-1	-	CASRTDTGGTEAFF	TGTGCCAGCAGGACCGATACAGGGGGCACTGAAGCTTTCTTT
-	TRBV6-6	TRBJ1-1	-	CASSYPTDLNTEAFF	TGTGCCAGCAGTTACCCTACAGATTTGAACACTGAAGCTTTCTTT
-	TRBV7-9	TRBJ1-3	-	CASTIIGTGNTIYF	TGTGCCAGCACCATTATTGGGACTGGAAACACCATATATTTT
-	TRBV3-1/TRBV3-2	TRBJ1-3	-	CASSQDLGTGNTIYF	TGTGCCAGCAGCCAAGATCTGGGAACGGGAAACACCATATATTTT
-	TRBV14	TRBJ2-5	once	CASSQGIQIQETQYF	TGTGCCAGCAGCCAAGGGATCCAAATTCAAGAGACCCAGTACTTC
TRBD2	TRBV19	TRBJ2-5	-	CASSDIAGTLETQYF	TGTGCCAGTAGTGACATAGCGGGAACGTTAGAGACCCAGTACTTC
-	TRBV9	TRBJ1-1	-	CASSFRSAGNTEAFF	TGTGCCAGCAGCTTCAGATCCGCGGGGAACACTGAAGCTTTCTTT
-	TRBV15	TRBJ1-2	-	CATSRDDYGYTF	TGTGCCACCAGCAGAGACGACTATGGCTACACCTTC
-	TRBV7-8	TRBJ1-2	-	CASSLRDYGYTF	TGTGCCAGCAGCCTAAGGGACTATGGCTACACCTTC
-	TRBV2	TRBJ1-3	-	CASSLRRLGGGNTIYF	TGTGCCAGCAGCTTACGACGGTTGGGGGGCGGAAACACCATATATTTT
TRBD2	TRBV5-5	TRBJ2-5	-	CASSPGLARQETQYF	TGTGCCAGCAGCCCCGGACTAGCCCGCCAAGAGACCCAGTACTTC
TRBD1	TRBV24-1	TRBJ2-2	-	CATSDPGQGAGELFF	TGTGCCACCAGTGACCCCGGACAGGGGGCCGGGGAGCTGTTTTTT
TRBD1	TRBV19	TRBJ1-5	-	CASSSGTGERQPQHF	TGTGCCAGTAGTTCCGGGACAGGGGAGCGTCAGCCCCAGCATTTT
-	TRBV6-5	TRBJ1-3	-	CASSYDGSSGNTIYF	TGTGCCAGCAGTTATGACGGTAGCTCTGGAAACACCATATATTTT
-	TRBV30	TRBJ1-5	-	CAWSEGVGQPQHF	TGTGCCTGGAGTGAAGGGGTTGGTCAGCCCCAGCATTTT
TRBD1	TRBV2	TRBJ1-1	once	CASSRQGMTEAFF	TGTGCCAGCAGTCGACAGGGAATGACTGAAGCTTTCTTT
-	TRBV4-1	TRBJ1-1	-	CASSGTGAGDWNEAFF	TGCGCCAGCAGTGGAACCGGGGCAGGCGATTGGAATGAAGCTTTCTTT
-	TRBV5-1	TRBJ2-2	-	CASSSPPGLKTAGELFF	TGCGCCAGCAGCTCGCCTCCGGGGTTGAAGACTGCCGGGGAGCTGTTTTTT
TRBD1	TRBV6-5	TRBJ1-4	once	CASSYPGGEKLFF	TGTGCCAGCAGTTACCCAGGGGGTGAAAAACTGTTTTTT
TRBD2	TRBV27	TRBJ2-3	-	CASSSRGSGTTDTQYF	TGTGCCAGCAGTTCTCGGGGTAGCGGGACGACAGATACGCAGTATTTT
-	TRBV6-2/TRBV6-3	TRBJ2-7	-	CASSYLNGAYEQYF	TGTGCCAGCAGTTACTTGAACGGGGCCTACGAGCAGTACTTC
TRBD2	TRBV5-6	TRBJ2-1	-	CASSSTSRFSYNEQFF	TGTGCCAGCAGCTCGACTAGCCGGTTTTCCTACAATGAGCAGTTCTTC
TRBD1	TRBV6-5	TRBJ1-1	-	CASSLGGQGGTEAFF	TGTGCCAGCAGTCTTGGGGGACAGGGCGGAACTGAAGCTTTCTTT
-	TRBV3-1/TRBV3-2	TRBJ1-1	-	CASSQERSTEAFF	TGTGCCAGCAGCCAAGAGAGGAGCACTGAAGCTTTCTTT
-	TRBV6-6	TRBJ1-1	-	CASSHTRNTEAFF	TGTGCCAGCAGTCATACACGGAATACTGAAGCTTTCTTT
TRBD2	TRBV6-5	TRBJ2-7	-	CASISGTSLEQYF	TGTGCCTCGATCTCCGGGACTAGCCTCGAGCAGTACTTC